This paragraph reports one T cell receptor beta chain. MiXCR, applied by TCRdb to the multiplex PCR reads, yields one record per CDR3 protein. The data hold 200,000 to 250,000 distinct CDR3 sequences, with around 35% observed a single time. The CDR3 is 16 residues long. Trimming removed 4 bases at V and 2 bases at J, with 12 bases between. Germline CDR1 and CDR2: LGHNT and FRNRAP. The data were taken from a study of breast tumors, draining lymph nodes, adjacent tissues. Axillary draining lymph nodes of breast cancer patients supplied the node samples. Sequencing was carried out using axillary lymph node tissue. This clonotype was obtained from a female donor with breast cancer. Some clones in this sample may be carry-over from other donors' samples. The chain employs TRBV12-5 and TRBJ2-6; D is unclear. The DNA for the CDR3 is TGTGCTAGTGGTTCAACGAAGCACCCTGGGGCCAACGTCCTGACTTTC. Translation gives CASGSTKHPGANVLTF. The whole variable domain, remainder taken from reference TRBV12-5 and TRBJ2-6, is DARVTQTPRHKVTEMGQEVTMRCQPILGHNTVFWYRQTMMQGLELLAYFRNRAPLDDSGMPKDRFSAEMPDATLATLKIQPSEPRDSAVYFCASGSTKHPGANVLTFGAGSRLTVL.